Listed here are 27 T cell receptor beta chains from one sample, sequenced in a study of cytomegalovirus exposure and HLA in healthy donors. The PCR employed 60 Vbeta primers together with 13 Jbeta primers. The table came from immunoSEQ multiplex PCR; TCRdb's copy has only in-frame clones and leaves some out. There are hundreds of thousands of clones in the sample; roughly 84% occur only once, and 1.3% to 1.5% lies in the top ten. Sequenced input: PBMCs. These receptor sequences come from a girl aged 5-17 years in good health and CMV-seronegative.

The chain is built from TRBV5-6 and TRBJ2-5; TRBD2 agrees at 7 bases. The J call may be mistaken, given a closer DNA end match to TRBJ2-7. Per the germline V gene, CDR1 is SGHDT and CDR2 is YYEEEE. The CDR3 is 15 residues long. The chain's CDR3 is CASSRGVAETYEQYF. In nucleotides, the CDR3 is TGTGCCAGCAGTCGGGGGGTAGCGGAGACCTACGAGCAGTACTTC.

The V and J genes are TRBV5-4 and TRBJ2-1; the D gene is possibly TRBD1 (5 bases). Per the germline V gene, CDR1 is SGHNT and CDR2 is YYREEE (reference sequence). The CDR3 runs 13 residues. Trimming took 0 bases from V and 6 from J, leaving 7 bases between them. The CDR3 DNA reads TGTGCCAGCAGCTTGGCAGGGTCCAATGAGCAGTTCTTC. Residues: CASSLAGSNEQFF.

The chain joins TRBV29-1 to TRBJ2-3; TRBD2 matches at 7 bases. The CDR3 has 12 residues. Losses at the gene ends were 7 bases for V and 5 bases for J; bases not matched to a gene: 6. The germline CDR1 and CDR2 sequences are SQVTM and ANQGSEA. The CDR3 DNA is TGCAGCGCCCGACGCGGGGGAGATACGCAGTATTTT. Its protein is CSARRGGDTQYF.

V and J are TRBV20-1 and TRBJ2-5, with no clear D. CDR3 length equals 11 residues. Germline CDR1 reads DFQATT; CDR2 reads SNEGSKA (reference sequence). Trimming stripped 7 bases from V and 3 bases from J, with 9 bases between. For the CDR3, the DNA is TGCAGTGGAGGCTGGAAAGAGACCCAGTACTTC. Residues: CSGGWKETQYF.

This sequence joins TRBV1 and TRBJ1-5; TRBD1 is the table's D call, not checked against the DNA. TRBV1 is listed as a pseudogene. CDR3 length: 17 amino acids. Here the CDR3 reads CTSSQDRIGTNQDPQHF. CDR3 in DNA: TGCACCAGCAGCCAAGACCGAATTGGGACAAACCAGGACCCCCAGCATTTT.

This clone has only a few counts. The genes are TRBV6-6 and TRBJ2-7; D possibly corresponds to TRBD1 (6 bases). V lost 8 bases and J lost 3, with 17 bases in between. The CDR3 runs to 14 residues. Germline CDR1 and CDR2: MNHNY and SVGAGI (reference sequence). The CDR3 DNA reads TGTGCCAGCTTCCCTACACAGGGAAACTACGAGCAGTACTTC. This codes for CASFPTQGNYEQYF.

V is TRBV19 and J is TRBJ2-5, with D unresolved. This CDR3 has 14 amino acids. Deletions cut 6 bases from V and 5 bases from J, with 16 bases between. Germline CDR1 and CDR2: LNHDA and SQIVND (reference sequence). Written as DNA, the CDR3 is TGTGCCAGTAGCCACCAAAACTCCGGGGAGACCCAGTACTTC. Translated: CASSHQNSGETQYF.

The CDR3 DNA is TGCGCCAGCAGCTTAGCGGGGGGGCCTTTGAGTACAGATACGCAGTATTTT. As protein: CASSLAGGPLSTDTQYF. The chain employs TRBV5-1 and TRBJ2-3; TRBD2 aligns across 10 bases. This CDR3 has 17 amino acids. V lost 2 bases and J lost 3; bases outside the gene matches: 9. Germline CDR1 reads SGHRS; CDR2 reads YFSETQ.

The genes are TRBV5-4 and TRBJ1-2; maybe TRBD1 (5 bases). CDR1 and CDR2 (germline): SGHNT, YYREEE (reference sequence). V dropped 0 bases and J dropped 8 bases, with 14 bases sitting between them. The CDR3 loop spans 14 amino acids. CDR3: CASSLDRTRSGYTF. The CDR3 coding sequence is TGTGCCAGCAGCTTGGACAGGACACGGAGCGGCTACACCTTC.

This clone was recorded only once. This chain joins TRBV20-1 and TRBJ2-7; no definite D call. This CDR3 is 11 amino acids long. Looked up from germline, CDR1 is DFQATT and CDR2 is SNEGSKA (reference sequence). The germline V and J ends were trimmed by 1 base and 9 bases, with 10 bases remaining between them. CDR3 protein: CSARVTGRQYF. CDR3 nucleotide sequence: TGCAGTGCTAGAGTAACGGGTAGGCAGTACTTC.

The J gene is TRBJ2-2, the V gene TRBV15, with 8 bases aligning to TRBD1. V gave up 3 bases and J gave up 5 bases; unmatched junction bases: 8. The length of the CDR3 is 16 residues. Germline CDR1 reads LNHNV; CDR2 reads YYDKDF (reference sequence). CDR3 DNA: TGTGCCACCAGCAGGCCCTTCAGGGGGCCGACCGGGGAGCTGTTTTTT. Its protein is CATSRPFRGPTGELFF.

This clone was observed a few times. The rearrangement uses TRBV7-2 and TRBJ2-1, with 8 bases lining up with TRBD2. From germline, CDR1 is SGHTA and CDR2 FQGNSA. J gave up 0 bases and V 5 bases, and 15 bases lay outside the gene matches. This CDR3 is 19 amino acids long. CDR3 protein: CASSLVRLASLHSYNEQFF. The CDR3 DNA is TGTGCCAGCAGCCTCGTCCGACTAGCGTCACTTCACTCCTACAATGAGCAGTTCTTC.

The table lists this clone with a few counts. This sequence joins TRBV6-1 and TRBJ1-1; tentatively, D is TRBD1 (5 bases). V lost 6 bases, J lost 2 bases, and 16 bases lay in between. Germline V gene lookup returns CDR1 MNHNS and CDR2 SASEGT. The CDR3 is 15 amino acids. This CDR3 is CASRGLLTLNTEAFF. The CDR3 coding sequence is TGTGCCAGCAGGGGACTCTTAACCCTAAACACTGAAGCTTTCTTT.

This clone was seen a few times. This chain joins TRBV6-5 and TRBJ1-1; D may be TRBD1 (5 bases). The V and J ends lost 2 bases and 6 bases respectively, with 16 bases between them. CDR1 is MNHEY and CDR2 is SVGAGI in the germline V gene. The CDR3 has 15 amino acids. Here the CDR3 DNA reads TGTGCCAGCAGTTACGGGTCAGGGCGCTCTTCTGAAGCTTTCTTT. Protein: CASSYGSGRSSEAFF.

V and J are TRBV28 and TRBJ1-2, with unresolved D. Trimming left V 3 bases short and J 0 bases short, with 14 bases between. Per the germline V gene, CDR1 is MDHEN and CDR2 is SYDVKM. The CDR3 is made up of 16 amino acids. The CDR3 reads CASSFGGSRSNYGYTF. The CDR3 DNA reads as TGTGCCAGCAGTTTCGGCGGCAGCCGCTCTAACTATGGCTACACCTTC.

The chain uses TRBV6-1 and TRBJ2-2; possible D gene TRBD2, 6 bases. Germline-derived CDR1 and CDR2 are MNHNS and SASEGT. V was shortened by 4 bases and J by 1 base, with 13 bases between the two germline ends. This CDR3 is 16 amino acids long. CDR3 sequence (DNA): TGTGCCAGCAGTGTGATGGGAGGACAGAACACCGGGGAGCTGTTTTTT. Translation: CASSVMGGQNTGELFF.

The gene calls are TRBV11-2 and TRBJ1-6; 7 positions match TRBD1. The CDR3 consists of 13 residues. V trimming: 10 bases; J trimming: 9 bases; junction bases outside the gene matches: 9. Germline V gene sequence: CDR1 SGHAT, CDR2 FQNNGV. The CDR3: CATQTGRSSPLHF. The CDR3 DNA is TGTGCCACCCAGACAGGGAGGAGTTCACCCCTCCACTTT.

CDR3 residues: CASSPQGGSETQYF. CDR3 DNA sequence: TGTGCCAGCAGCCCCCAGGGGGGATCAGAGACCCAGTACTTC. The V call is TRBV7-2, the J call TRBJ2-5, with D possibly TRBD1 on 7 matching bases. V was clipped by 5 bases and J by 4 bases, with 14 bases between them. This CDR3 region has 14 residues. Germline CDR1 and CDR2: SGHTA and FQGNSA.

This chain links TRBV28 with TRBJ1-2; no definite D call. The germline CDR1 and CDR2 sequences are MDHEN and SYDVKM. Between the trimmed V and J ends, which lost 0 bases and 3 bases, there was a span of 5 bases. This CDR3 is built from 13 residues. CDR3 nucleotides: TGTGCCAGCAGTTTATGGCCGGACTATGGCTACACCTTC. Its protein product is CASSLWPDYGYTF.

This clone was counted only a few times. The chain carries TRBV18 and TRBJ2-2, with D uncertain. V was trimmed by 3 bases and J by 1 base, leaving 3 bases between them. There are 13 residues in the CDR3. Looked up from germline, CDR1 is KGHSH and CDR2 is LQKENI. For the CDR3, the DNA is TGTGCCAGCTCACCTAAGAACACCGGGGAGCTGTTTTTT. This sequence encodes CASSPKNTGELFF.

This rearrangement joins TRBV5-1 to TRBJ1-1; 8 nucleotides match TRBD1. The V and J ends lost 4 bases and 1 base, in that order; junction bases with no gene match: 3. The CDR3 is 14 amino acids. Looked up from germline, CDR1 is SGHRS and CDR2 is YFSETQ. The CDR3 protein is CASSRTGPNTEAFF. Here the CDR3 DNA reads TGCGCCAGCAGCAGGACAGGGCCGAACACTGAAGCTTTCTTT. Looking up the rest from reference TRBV5-1 and TRBJ1-1 gives the full variable domain: KAGVTQTPRYLIKTRGQQVTLSCSPISGHRSVSWYQQTPGQGLQFLFEYFSETQRNKGNFPGRFSGRQFSNSRSEMNVSTLELGDSALYLCASSRTGPNTEAFFGQGTRLTVV.

The rearrangement uses TRBV10-1 and TRBJ2-2, with D tentatively TRBD2 (5 bases). Germline CDR1 reads WNHNN; CDR2 reads SYGVQD (reference sequence). The length of the CDR3 is 16 residues. Trimming took 3 bases from V and 5 from J, leaving 16 bases between them. DNA for the CDR3: TGCGCCAGCAGTGAATCAGACTATTTTGGTACCGGGGAGCTGTTTTTT. Its translation: CASSESDYFGTGELFF.

V is TRBV18 and J is TRBJ1-4, with D possibly TRBD1 on 6 matching bases. The germline V and J ends were trimmed by 3 bases and 5 bases, with 16 bases remaining between them. The germline CDR1 and CDR2 sequences are KGHSH and LQKENI. This CDR3 spans 16 amino acids. The CDR3 here is CASSPPNREPNEKLFF. As DNA, the CDR3 is TGTGCCAGCTCACCCCCCAACAGGGAACCCAATGAAAAACTGTTTTTT.

The chain employs TRBV11-3 and TRBJ2-3; 7 bases agree with TRBD1. The germline V gene encodes CDR1 SGHNT and CDR2 YENEEA. Losses at the gene ends were 4 bases for V and 5 bases for J; bases not matched to a gene: 9. This CDR3 region has 15 residues. CDR3 in amino acids: CASSSQNNRGDTQYF. The CDR3 nucleotides read TGTGCCAGCAGCTCGCAAAATAACAGGGGAGATACGCAGTATTTT. The full variable domain, its missing parts supplied by reference TRBV11-3 and TRBJ2-3, is EAGVVQSPRYKIIEKKQPVAFWCNPISGHNTLYWYLQNLGQGPELLIRYENEEAVDDSQLPKDRFSAERLKGVDSTLKIQPAELGDSAVYLCASSSQNNRGDTQYFGPGTRLTVL.

This chain joins TRBV6-5 and TRBJ1-1; no clear D gene. This CDR3 comprises 13 residues. Germline values: CDR1 MNHEY, CDR2 SVGAGI. The germline V and J ends were trimmed by 5 bases and 6 bases, with 13 bases remaining between them. The CDR3 is CASSEASPSEAFF. CDR3 sequence (DNA): TGTGCCAGCAGTGAAGCGAGTCCCTCTGAAGCTTTCTTT.

On this clone: At one end, the junction sequence differs from germline, possibly due to a read error. The genes are TRBV7-9 and TRBJ2-1; D possibly corresponds to TRBD2 (5 bases). Germline CDR1 SEHNR, CDR2 FQNEAQ (reference sequence). CDR3 size: 15 residues. The CDR3 coding sequence is TGTTCCAGCAGCCTCCCGGTCGGGACCTACAATGAGCAGTTCTTC. Translation: CSSSLPVGTYNEQFF.

The chain uses TRBV5-4 and TRBJ2-5; 9 bases agree with TRBD1. Trimming removed 2 bases from V and 4 bases from J; junction bases left unmatched: 3. The CDR3 has 14 amino acids. Germline V gives CDR1 SGHNT, CDR2 YYREEE (reference sequence). CDR3 sequence: CASSFGQGLETQYF. For the CDR3, the DNA is TGTGCCAGCAGCTTCGGACAGGGGCTAGAGACCCAGTACTTC. Using reference TRBV5-4 and TRBJ2-5 for the parts outside the CDR3, the full variable domain is ETGVTQSPTHLIKTRGQQVTLRCSSQSGHNTVSWYQQALGQGPQFIFQYYREEENGRGNFPPRFSGLQFPNYSSELNVNALELDDSALYLCASSFGQGLETQYFGPGTRLLVL.